Shown below are 12 T cell receptor beta chains from a single sample sequenced in a study of CD8 T cells in Susac syndrome. After extraction with the RNeasy kit, roughly 0.45 to 1 ug of the RNA was reverse transcribed using random hexamers. TCRdb processed the immunoSEQ multiplex PCR reads anew with MiXCR; each CDR3 protein has one entry. The sample contains 150,000 to 200,000 distinct CDR3 sequences, approximately 94% of which appear only once. The sample taken for sequencing was CD4+ T cells from PBMCs. These receptors were taken from a human donor in good health.

This rearrangement joins TRBV20-1 to TRBJ2-1, with a possible D match to TRBD2 (6 bases). The V gene's germline CDR1 is DFQATT and CDR2 SNEGSKA (reference sequence). The length of the CDR3 is 12 residues. Trimming stripped 2 bases from V and 9 bases from J, with 11 bases between. CDR3 sequence (DNA): TGCAGTGCTAGAACGGGAGCGGGTGAGCAGTTCTTC. Its translation: CSARTGAGEQFF.

The CDR3 here is CSVEWASGTYEQYF. The CDR3 nucleotides are TGCAGCGTTGAATGGGCTAGCGGGACCTACGAGCAGTACTTC. The chain links TRBV29-1 to TRBJ2-7; 9 nucleotides align to TRBD2. The CDR3 spans 14 residues. Trimming took 2 bases from V and 2 from J; bases not matched to a gene: 4. Germline V CDR1 and CDR2: SQVTM, ANQGSEA.

This rearrangement joins TRBV20-1 to TRBJ2-5; D call uncertain. This CDR3 is 13 amino acids long. Germline CDR1 DFQATT, CDR2 SNEGSKA (reference sequence). Trimming stripped 2 bases from V and 4 bases from J, with 11 bases between. The CDR3: CSARRVGRETQYF. The CDR3 DNA reads TGCAGTGCTAGAAGGGTAGGAAGAGAGACCCAGTACTTC.

The V and J genes are TRBV27 and TRBJ2-5; perhaps TRBD2 as D (5 bases). Germline-derived CDR1 and CDR2 are MNHEY and SMNVEV (reference sequence). The CDR3 runs to 15 residues. V lost 7 bases, J lost 6 bases, and 21 bases lay in between. CDR3 amino acids: CASNPSGGASKTQYF. The CDR3 DNA follows: TGTGCCAGCAACCCCTCCGGAGGAGCCTCGAAGACCCAGTACTTC.

This clonotype appeared a single time. The chain joins TRBV28 to TRBJ1-2; a possible D gene is TRBD1 (5 bases). Germline assignment: CDR1 MDHEN and CDR2 SYDVKM. This CDR3 region has 16 residues. V lost 5 bases and J 7 bases, leaving 23 bases between the germline ends. The CDR3 nucleotides read TGTGCCAGCAGTGTCGAGGGGCAGGGAAGACTTAGTGGCTACACCTTC. As protein: CASSVEGQGRLSGYTF.

This clonotype was counted a few times. CDR3 in DNA: TGTGCCAGCAGTTTGGGACGGGGGAACACTGAAGCTTTCTTT. Translating it yields CASSLGRGNTEAFF. This chain joins TRBV12-3 or TRBV12-4 and TRBJ1-1, with D perhaps matching TRBD1 (5 bases). The CDR3 sequence is 14 residues long. Trimming pared 3 bases from V and 1 base from J, leaving 9 bases between.

This chain links TRBV11-2 with TRBJ1-2; D gene ambiguous. The germline gives CDR1 SGHAT, CDR2 FQNNGV. The CDR3 has 15 residues. V was clipped by 0 bases and J by 2 bases, with 10 bases between them. The CDR3 DNA reads TGTGCCAGCAGCTTAGAGGCAGGAGCCAACTATGGCTACACCTTC. Its translation is CASSLEAGANYGYTF.

The chain employs TRBV6-5 and TRBJ2-7; D is ambiguous. From germline, CDR1 is MNHEY and CDR2 SVGAGI. Between the trimmed V and J ends, which lost 5 bases and 2 bases, there was a span of 16 bases. The CDR3 is 15 amino acids. As DNA, the CDR3 is TGTGCCAGCAGTCTGAGGAGCCTAAGGGCCTACGAGCAGTACTTC. Its translation: CASSLRSLRAYEQYF.

In its sample, this clonotype was seen once. J is TRBJ2-3 and V is TRBV20-1; no clear D. Trimming took off 5 bases at V and 2 bases at J, with 11 bases between the two ends. The germline gives CDR1 DFQATT, CDR2 SNEGSKA (reference sequence). The CDR3 contains 13 residues. The CDR3 spells CSAPRTNTDTQYF. The DNA of the CDR3 is TGCAGTGCTCCGCGAACAAACACAGATACGCAGTATTTT.

The J gene is TRBJ1-4, the V gene TRBV5-1; D is ambiguous. With 4 bases removed from V and 2 bases from J, the gap between germline ends came to 9 bases. The germline V gene encodes CDR1 SGHRS and CDR2 YFSETQ. The CDR3 totals 14 residues. The CDR3 bases are TGCGCCAGCAGCCAACAGTCGACTAATGAAAAACTGTTTTTT. Amino acids: CASSQQSTNEKLFF. Complete variable domain (other parts from reference TRBV5-1 and TRBJ1-4): KAGVTQTPRYLIKTRGQQVTLSCSPISGHRSVSWYQQTPGQGLQFLFEYFSETQRNKGNFPGRFSGRQFSNSRSEMNVSTLELGDSALYLCASSQQSTNEKLFFGSGTQLSVL.

V is TRBV7-8 and J is TRBJ2-3, with TRBD1 as a possible D gene (6 bases). Germline CDR1 SGHVS, CDR2 FQNEAQ. V was trimmed by 1 base and J by 0 bases, leaving 11 bases between them. The CDR3 extends over 16 amino acids. DNA of the CDR3: TGTGCCAGCAGCTTAGGGGGGCGGTCCAGCACAGATACGCAGTATTTT. Its protein is CASSLGGRSSTDTQYF.

The CDR3 sequence: CSVGGTALGEQFF. The CDR3 DNA reads as TGCAGCGTTGGCGGGACAGCCCTTGGAGAGCAGTTCTTC. The gene calls are TRBV29-1 and TRBJ2-1; maybe TRBD1 (7 bases). This CDR3 contains 13 residues. Trimming pared 4 bases from V and 10 bases from J, leaving 17 bases between. CDR1 and CDR2 (germline): SQVTM, ANQGSEA.